This T cell receptor (beta chain) was found in a study of post-analysis software for immune sequencing data. Study-level points and caveats: Elevated frequency relative to controls characterized roughly 5 TRBV segments in patients, TRBV5-6, TRBV5-1 and TRBV20-1 among them.

cDNA libraries of TCR beta carried unique molecular identifiers. Via MiXCR, TCRdb re-called the PCR reads, giving one row per CDR3 protein. The sample yields fewer than 900,000 distinct CDR3 sequences, 35% to 55% seen once. Regarding this clonotype: Its cognate antigen is unknown.

The V gene's germline CDR1 is SGHKS and CDR2 YYEKEE (reference sequence). Unmatched junction bases numbered 7, after V lost 4 bases and J lost 5 bases. The CDR3 is made up of 15 amino acids. This TCR was recovered from a girl aged 10-17 years with multiple sclerosis. This chain links TRBV5-5 with TRBJ2-1; TRBD1 agrees at 9 bases. The sample taken for sequencing was blood. The CDR3 spells CASSLGTGRDNEQFF. For the CDR3, the DNA is TGTGCCAGCAGCCTCGGGACAGGGCGAGACAATGAGCAGTTCTTC.